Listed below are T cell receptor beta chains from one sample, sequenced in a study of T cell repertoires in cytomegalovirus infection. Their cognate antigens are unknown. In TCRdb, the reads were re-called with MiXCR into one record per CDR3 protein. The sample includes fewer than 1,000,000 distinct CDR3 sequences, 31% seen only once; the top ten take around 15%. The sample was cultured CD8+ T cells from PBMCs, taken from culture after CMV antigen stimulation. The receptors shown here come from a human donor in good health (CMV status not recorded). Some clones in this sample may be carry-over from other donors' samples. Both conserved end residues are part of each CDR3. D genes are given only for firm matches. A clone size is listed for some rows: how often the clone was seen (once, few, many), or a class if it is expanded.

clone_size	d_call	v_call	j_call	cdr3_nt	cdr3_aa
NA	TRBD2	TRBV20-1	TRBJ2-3	TGCAGTGCTAGAGATAAGACTAGCGGGGGGGCCCGCACAGATACGCAGTATTTT	CSARDKTSGGARTDTQYF
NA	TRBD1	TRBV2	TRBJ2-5	TGTGCCAGCAGTGAAGGGGACAGGGGCCTGGAGACCCAGTACTTC	CASSEGDRGLETQYF
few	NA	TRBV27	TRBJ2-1	TGTGCCAGCAGTTCGAGGACGTCCCCCTCCTACAATGAGCAGTTCTTC	CASSSRTSPSYNEQFF
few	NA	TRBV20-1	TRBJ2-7	TGCAGTGTCAATCCTGTCTACTCCTACGAGCAGTACTTC	CSVNPVYSYEQYF
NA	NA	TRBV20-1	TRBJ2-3	TGCAGTGCTTTCCGGACTGCGGATACGCAGTATTTT	CSAFRTADTQYF
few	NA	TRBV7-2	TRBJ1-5	TGTGCCAGCAGCTTCCTCAGCTACAATCAGCCCCAGCATTTT	CASSFLSYNQPQHF
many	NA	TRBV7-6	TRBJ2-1	TGTGCCAGCAGCTTAGTGTGGGGAGACTCGGGGGACTACAATGAGCAGTTCTTC	CASSLVWGDSGDYNEQFF
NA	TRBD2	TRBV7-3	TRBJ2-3	TGTGCCAGCAGCTCAATTAGCGGGGGGGCCGAAGATACGCGGTATTTT	CASSSISGGAEDTRYF
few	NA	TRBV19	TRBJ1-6	TGTGCCAGCGGGAGGCAGGGCAATTCACCCCTCCACTTT	CASGRQGNSPLHF
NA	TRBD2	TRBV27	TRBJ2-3	TGTGCCAGCAGTTTAATCGCGACTAGCGGGGGGGCCCTCGATACGCAGTATTTT	CASSLIATSGGALDTQYF
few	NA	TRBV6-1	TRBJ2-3	TGTGCCAGCAGTGCAACAGGGATAGGAAATACGCAGTATTTT	CASSATGIGNTQYF
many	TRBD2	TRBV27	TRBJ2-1	TGTGCCAGCAGCCGCGGGGGGAGTTACAATGAGCAGTTCTTC	CASSRGGSYNEQFF
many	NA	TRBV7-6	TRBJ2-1	TGTGCCAGCAGCTTATCCGGTCCAACCTACAATGAGCAGTTCTTC	CASSLSGPTYNEQFF
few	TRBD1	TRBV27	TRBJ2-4	TGTGCCAGCAGCTTGATCCGGGACAGGGGCCTTAAGGCCAAAAACATTCAGTACTTC	CASSLIRDRGLKAKNIQYF
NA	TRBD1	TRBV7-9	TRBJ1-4	TGTGCCAGCAGCTCCCGGGACAGGGGGCTGTTAGCTAATGAAAAACTGTTTTTT	CASSSRDRGLLANEKLFF
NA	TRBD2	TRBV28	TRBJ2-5	TGTGCCAGCAGTTTTACGGGGGGGACTGAGACCCAGTACTTC	CASSFTGGTETQYF
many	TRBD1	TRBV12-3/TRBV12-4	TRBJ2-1	TGTGCCAGCAGTCCCCGGGACAGGGGGGACGAGCAGTTCTTC	CASSPRDRGDEQFF
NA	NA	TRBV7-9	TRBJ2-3	TGTGCCAGCAGCCCCGATTCCCCAGATACGCAGTATTTT	CASSPDSPDTQYF
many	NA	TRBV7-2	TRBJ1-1	TGTGCCAGCAGCTTAAGGGTTGGGGTGAACACTGAAGCTTTCTTT	CASSLRVGVNTEAFF
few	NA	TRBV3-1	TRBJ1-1	TGTGCCAGCAGCCAAGAACGCAGGCTGAACACTGAAGCTTTCTTT	CASSQERRLNTEAFF
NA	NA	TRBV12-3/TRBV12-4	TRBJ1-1	TGTGCCAGCAGGTATGGCACTGAAGCTTTCTTT	CASRYGTEAFF
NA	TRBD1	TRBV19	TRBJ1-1	TGTGCCAGTAGTATTAACAGGGGAATTGAAGCTTTCTTT	CASSINRGIEAFF
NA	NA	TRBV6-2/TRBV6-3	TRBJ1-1	TGTGCCAGCAGTGTAGACGGACAATACACTGAAGCTTTCTTT	CASSVDGQYTEAFF
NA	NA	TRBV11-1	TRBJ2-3	TGTGCCAGCAGCTTAACCCTAGCCACCTGGACAGATACGCAGTATTTT	CASSLTLATWTDTQYF
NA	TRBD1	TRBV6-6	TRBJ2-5	TGTGCCAGCAGCAAAGACAGGGGACCCCCCCAAGAGACCCAGTACTTC	CASSKDRGPPQETQYF
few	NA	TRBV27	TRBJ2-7	TGTGCCAGCAGTCCTCAAGGGACCTTCTACGAGCAGTACTTC	CASSPQGTFYEQYF
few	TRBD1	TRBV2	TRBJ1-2	TGTGCCAGCAGTCCCGGGACAGGGGGCACATCTGGCTACACCTTC	CASSPGTGGTSGYTF
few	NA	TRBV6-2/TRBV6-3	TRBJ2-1	TGTGCCAGCAGTTCCAGCGAGACAACCTATTTGTACAATGAGCAGTTCTTC	CASSSSETTYLYNEQFF
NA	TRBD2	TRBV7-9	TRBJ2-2	TGTGCCAGCAGCTCCCGGACTAGTGGCACCGGGGAGCTGTTTTTT	CASSSRTSGTGELFF
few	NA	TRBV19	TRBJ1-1	TGTGCCAGTAGTAAGTGGGGGGTGAGGGGCACTGAAGCTTTCTTT	CASSKWGVRGTEAFF
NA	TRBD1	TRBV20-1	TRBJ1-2	TGCAGTGCCCCTGATTGGACAGGGGATTCCTATGGCTACACCTTC	CSAPDWTGDSYGYTF
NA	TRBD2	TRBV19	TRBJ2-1	TGTGCCAGTAGTATAGATCTCACTAGCGGGGGGCGGTCCCCGTACAATGAGCAGTTCTTC	CASSIDLTSGGRSPYNEQFF
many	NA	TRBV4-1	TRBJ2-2	TGCGCCAGCAGCCCAAGGGTTACCGGGGAGCTGTTTTTT	CASSPRVTGELFF
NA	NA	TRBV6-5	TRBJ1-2	TGTGCCAGCAGTTCCGACCCTAAGGTGGCTGGTGTGGGTGGCTACACCTTC	CASSSDPKVAGVGGYTF
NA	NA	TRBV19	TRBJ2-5	TGTGCCAGTACCCAGGGGGGAGCTAGAACTAAAGAGACCCAGTACTTC	CASTQGGARTKETQYF
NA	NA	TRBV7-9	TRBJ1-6	TGTGCCAGCAGCGGCGGGGACGGGAGCTCCTATAATTCACCCCTCCACTTT	CASSGGDGSSYNSPLHF
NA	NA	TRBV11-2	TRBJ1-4	TGTGCCAGCAGTCACTACAGGGTAGAAAAACTGTTTTTT	CASSHYRVEKLFF
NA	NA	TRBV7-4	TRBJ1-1	TGTGCCAGCAGCTTATTCGGGGTGGGCCATCGCACGAACACTGAAGCTTTCTTT	CASSLFGVGHRTNTEAFF
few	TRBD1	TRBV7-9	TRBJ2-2	TGTGCCAGCAGCTCCAGGACAGGGCTCACCGGGGAGCTGTTTTTT	CASSSRTGLTGELFF
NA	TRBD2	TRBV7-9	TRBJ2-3	TGTGCCAGCAGCTCCGGGACTAGCGGGGACACCCCAGATACGCAGTATTTT	CASSSGTSGDTPDTQYF